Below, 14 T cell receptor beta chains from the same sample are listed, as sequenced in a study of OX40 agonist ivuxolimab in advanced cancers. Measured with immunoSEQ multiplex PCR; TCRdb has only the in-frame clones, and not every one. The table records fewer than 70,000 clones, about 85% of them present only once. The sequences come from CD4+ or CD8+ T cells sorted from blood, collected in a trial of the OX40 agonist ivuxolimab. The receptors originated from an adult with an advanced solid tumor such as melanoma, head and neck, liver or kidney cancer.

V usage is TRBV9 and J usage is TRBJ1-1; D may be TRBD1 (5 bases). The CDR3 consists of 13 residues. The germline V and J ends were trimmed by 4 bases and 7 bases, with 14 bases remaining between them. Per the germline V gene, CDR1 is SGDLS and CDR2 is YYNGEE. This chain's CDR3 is CASSYQPGLEAFF. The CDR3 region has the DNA TGTGCCAGCAGCTACCAACCGGGACTTGAAGCTTTCTTT.

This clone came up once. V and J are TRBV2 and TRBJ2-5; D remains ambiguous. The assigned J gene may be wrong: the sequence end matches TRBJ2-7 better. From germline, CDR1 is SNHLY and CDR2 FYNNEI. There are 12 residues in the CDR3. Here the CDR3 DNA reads TGTGCCAGCAGTGAGGAGTTCTACGAGCAGTACTTC. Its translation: CASSEEFYEQYF.

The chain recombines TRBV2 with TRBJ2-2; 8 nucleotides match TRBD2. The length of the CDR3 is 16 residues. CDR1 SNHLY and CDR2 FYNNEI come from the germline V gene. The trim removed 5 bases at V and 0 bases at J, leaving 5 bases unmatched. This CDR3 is CASSRTSRTNTGELFF. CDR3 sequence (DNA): TGTGCCAGCAGTAGGACTAGCAGAACGAACACCGGGGAGCTGTTTTTT.

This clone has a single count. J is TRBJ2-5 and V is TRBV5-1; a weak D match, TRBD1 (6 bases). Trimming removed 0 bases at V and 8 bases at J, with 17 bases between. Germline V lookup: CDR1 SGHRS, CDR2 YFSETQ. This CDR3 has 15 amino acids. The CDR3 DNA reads TGCGCCAGCAGCTTGGCCATTCTAGAGGGGGACACCCAGTACTTC. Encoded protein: CASSLAILEGDTQYF.

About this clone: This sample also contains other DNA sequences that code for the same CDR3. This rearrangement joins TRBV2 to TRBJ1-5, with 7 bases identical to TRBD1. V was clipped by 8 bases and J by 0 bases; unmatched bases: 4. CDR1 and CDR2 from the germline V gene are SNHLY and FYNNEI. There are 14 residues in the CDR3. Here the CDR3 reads CASSGTDSNQPQHF. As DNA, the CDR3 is TGTGCCAGCTCCGGGACAGATAGCAATCAGCCCCAGCATTTT. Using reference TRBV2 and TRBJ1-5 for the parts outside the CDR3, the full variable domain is EPEVTQTPSHQVTQMGQEVILRCVPISNHLYFYWYRQILGQKVEFLVSFYNNEISEKSEIFDDQFSVERPDGSNFTLKIRSTKLEDSAMYFCASSGTDSNQPQHFGDGTRLSIL.

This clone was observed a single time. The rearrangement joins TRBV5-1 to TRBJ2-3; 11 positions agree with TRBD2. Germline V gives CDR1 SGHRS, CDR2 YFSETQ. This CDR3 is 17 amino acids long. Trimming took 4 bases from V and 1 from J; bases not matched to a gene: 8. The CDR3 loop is CASSISSLAGGTDTQYF. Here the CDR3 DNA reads TGCGCCAGCAGCATATCTTCACTAGCGGGGGGCACAGATACGCAGTATTTT.

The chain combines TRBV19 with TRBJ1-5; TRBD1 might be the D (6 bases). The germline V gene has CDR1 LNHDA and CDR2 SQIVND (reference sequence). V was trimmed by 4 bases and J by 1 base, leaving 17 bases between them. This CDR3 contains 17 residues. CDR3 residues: CASSTLRGAVSNQPQHF. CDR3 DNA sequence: TGTGCCAGTAGTACTCTCAGGGGCGCGGTGAGCAATCAGCCCCAGCATTTT. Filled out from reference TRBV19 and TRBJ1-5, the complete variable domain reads DGGITQSPKYLFRKEGQNVTLSCEQNLNHDAMYWYRQDPGQGLRLIYYSQIVNDFQKGDIAEGYSVSREKKESFPLTVTSAQKNPTAFYLCASSTLRGAVSNQPQHFGDGTRLSIL.

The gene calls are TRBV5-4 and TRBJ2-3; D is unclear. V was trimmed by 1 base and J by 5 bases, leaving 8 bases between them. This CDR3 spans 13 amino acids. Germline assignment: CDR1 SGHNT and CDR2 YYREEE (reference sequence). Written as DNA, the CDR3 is TGTGCCAGCAGCTTGTATTCGGGAGATACGCAGTATTTT. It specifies CASSLYSGDTQYF.

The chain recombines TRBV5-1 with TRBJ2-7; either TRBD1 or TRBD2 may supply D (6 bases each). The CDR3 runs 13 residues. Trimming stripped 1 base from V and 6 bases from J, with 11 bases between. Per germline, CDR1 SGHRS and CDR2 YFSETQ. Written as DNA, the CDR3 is TGCGCCAGCAGCTTGCCGGGGGCGGGCGAGCAGTACTTC. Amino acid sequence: CASSLPGAGEQYF.

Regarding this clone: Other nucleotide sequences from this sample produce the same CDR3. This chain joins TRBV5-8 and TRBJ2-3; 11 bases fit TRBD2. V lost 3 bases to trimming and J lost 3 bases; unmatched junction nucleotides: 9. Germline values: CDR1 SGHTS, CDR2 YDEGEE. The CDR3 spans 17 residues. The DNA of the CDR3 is TGTGCCAGCAGCTCGGGGACTAGCGGAGGGAGAACAGATACGCAGTATTTT. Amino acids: CASSSGTSGGRTDTQYF.

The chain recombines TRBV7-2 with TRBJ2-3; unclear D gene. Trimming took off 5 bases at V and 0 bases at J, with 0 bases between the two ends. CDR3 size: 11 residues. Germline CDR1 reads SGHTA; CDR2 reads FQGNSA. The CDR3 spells CASSSTDTQYF. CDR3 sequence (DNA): TGTGCCAGCAGCAGCACAGATACGCAGTATTTT.

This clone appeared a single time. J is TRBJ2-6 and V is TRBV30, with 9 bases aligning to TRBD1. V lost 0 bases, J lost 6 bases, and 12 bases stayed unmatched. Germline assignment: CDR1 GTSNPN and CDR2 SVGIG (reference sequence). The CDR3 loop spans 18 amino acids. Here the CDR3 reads CAWSVRETGGRVANVLTF. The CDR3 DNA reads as TGTGCCTGGAGTGTACGGGAGACAGGGGGACGTGTGGCCAACGTCCTGACTTTC.

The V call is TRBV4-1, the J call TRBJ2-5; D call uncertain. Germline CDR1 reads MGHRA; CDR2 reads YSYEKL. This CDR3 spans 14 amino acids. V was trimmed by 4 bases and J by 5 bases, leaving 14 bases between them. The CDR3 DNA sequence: TGCGCCAGCAGCCTCACGTGGGTCAAGGAGACCCAGTACTTC. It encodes CASSLTWVKETQYF.

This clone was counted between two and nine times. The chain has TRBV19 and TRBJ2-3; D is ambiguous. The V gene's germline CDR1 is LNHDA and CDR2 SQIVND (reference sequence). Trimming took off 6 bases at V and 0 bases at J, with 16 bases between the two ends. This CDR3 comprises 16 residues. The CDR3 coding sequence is TGTGCCAGTAGCCCCCTAATGGCTTTTAGCACAGATACGCAGTATTTT. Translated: CASSPLMAFSTDTQYF.